The clone carrying this T cell receptor beta chain was counted only a few times. Its antigen is not identified. This sample was included in a study of T cells in Graves' hyperthyroidism and ophthalmopathy. Whole-study results and caveats: Blood also contained most expanded thyroid clonotypes above 0.001.

Researchers amplified the TCR beta CDR3 regions from RNA transcripts. First-round RT-PCR targeting the TCR CDR3 was performed with the HTBI primer set. TCRdb independently ran MiXCR on the multiplex PCR reads; one entry per CDR3 protein. The repertoire holds about 350,000 distinct CDR3 sequences, with 13% to 15% as singletons. The CDR3 has 15 residues. Germline V gene lookup returns CDR1 SGDLS and CDR2 YYNGEE. J gave up 3 bases and V 0 bases, and 5 bases lay outside the gene matches. The study excluded patients with uncontrolled infection, other autoimmune disease, pregnancy or lactation. The study based diagnoses on clinical symptoms, serum thyroxine and TRAb, thyroid ultrasound and orbital computed tomography. PBMCs were collected from a 10 ml volume of fresh peripheral blood.

The sequence was obtained from a woman aged 60-75 years with Graves' ophthalmopathy. The V call is TRBV9, the J call TRBJ2-7, with 8 positions matching TRBD2. Source material: blood. The DNA of the CDR3 is TGTGCCAGCAGCGTAGGGGTAGCGGGGCACTACGAGCAGTACTTC. This translates into CASSVGVAGHYEQYF.